The 5 T cell receptor beta chains reported below all come from one sample, sequenced in a study of shared clonotypes between healthy human individuals. Naive CD8 cells lacked CD45RO, underwent positive selection for CCR7 and left out terminally differentiated effector memory CD45RA+ cells. The table came from immunoSEQ multiplex PCR; TCRdb's copy has only in-frame clones and leaves some out. Of around 600,000 clones in the sample, about 95% are singletons; the top ten hold 0.095% to 0.14%. Specimen: naive CD8+ T cells sorted from blood. The origin of the receptors is a woman aged 30 to 39 in good health.

The rearrangement links TRBV7-3 to TRBJ2-2; possibly TRBD1 for D (6 bases). The V end was cut by 4 bases, the J end by 1 base, with 7 bases between. The CDR3 length is 14 residues. CDR1 and CDR2 (germline): SGHTA, FQGTGA. CDR3 DNA: TGTGCCAGCAGCTCGGGACAGAACACCGGGGAGCTGTTTTTT. This translates into CASSSGQNTGELFF. The entire variable domain, with the rest obtained from reference TRBV7-3 and TRBJ2-2, is as follows: GAGVSQTPSNKVTEKGKYVELRCDPISGHTALYWYRQSLGQGPEFLIYFQGTGAADDSGLPNDRFFAVRPEGSVSTLKIQRTERGDSAVYLCASSSGQNTGELFFGEGSRLTVL.

J is TRBJ1-4 and V is TRBV2; unclear D gene. Germline CDR1 reads SNHLY; CDR2 reads FYNNEI. The CDR3 extends over 15 amino acids. V lost 6 bases and J lost 3, with 14 bases in between. CDR3 nucleotide sequence: TGTGCCAGCAGCACGAAAGACTCGCCTAATGAAAAACTGTTTTTT. Its translation is CASSTKDSPNEKLFF. Complete variable domain (other parts from reference TRBV2 and TRBJ1-4): EPEVTQTPSHQVTQMGQEVILRCVPISNHLYFYWYRQILGQKVEFLVSFYNNEISEKSEIFDDQFSVERPDGSNFTLKIRSTKLEDSAMYFCASSTKDSPNEKLFFGSGTQLSVL.

This sequence joins TRBV9 and TRBJ2-7, with D maybe TRBD2 (7 bases). The V gene lost 0 bases and the J gene lost 4 bases, with 17 bases spanning the gap. From germline, CDR1 is SGDLS and CDR2 YYNGEE. This CDR3 is 16 amino acids long. This chain's CDR3 is CASSVDAGAASYEQYF. The CDR3 nucleotides read TGTGCCAGCAGCGTAGACGCGGGGGCCGCCAGTTACGAGCAGTACTTC.

The rearrangement joins TRBV13 to TRBJ2-5; the D call may be TRBD1 or TRBD2 (5 bases each). Germline CDR1 PRHDT, CDR2 FYEKMQ (reference sequence). The CDR3 is 13 residues long. Trimming removed 6 bases at V and 2 bases at J, with 10 bases between. The CDR3 DNA reads as TGTGCCAGCAGTAAGGGGAGACAAGAGACCCAGTACTTC. It encodes CASSKGRQETQYF.

The V call is TRBV7-6, the J call TRBJ1-5; D not resolved. Germline CDR1 SGHVS, CDR2 FNYEAQ. Between the trimmed V and J ends, which lost 6 bases and 3 bases, there was a span of 9 bases. This CDR3 comprises 13 residues. CDR3 DNA: TGTGCCAGCAGTACGGGCCTCAATCAGCCCCAGCATTTT. It yields the protein CASSTGLNQPQHF.